The rows below give T cell receptor beta chains drawn from one sample of a study of shared clonotypes between healthy human individuals. Assay used: immunoSEQ multiplex PCR; TCRdb lists only in-frame clones, some missing. Altogether roughly 2.2 million clones are present, approximately 95% being singletons, with the ten largest covering 0.35% to 0.5%. The sequencing input was naive CD4+ T cells from PBMCs. All receptors come from a man between 18 and 29 years old in good health. Some clones in this sample may be carry-over from other donors' samples. Both conserved end residues are part of each CDR3. Fields, in order: V gene, clone size, J gene, D gene, CDR3 DNA, CDR3 protein. D genes are given only for firm matches. For some rows the clone size is stated as once, few or many, or as a class when expanded; others skip it.

V: TRBV13; size: .; J: TRBJ1-1; D: .; DNA: TGTGCCAGCAGCCCGTTCGTGGGACACAATAACGAGAACACTGAAGCTTTCTTT; CDR3: CASSPFVGHNNENTEAFF
V: TRBV10-3; size: .; J: TRBJ2-1; D: .; DNA: TGTGCCATAGGGTCAGTCACTTACAATGAGCAGTTCTTC; CDR3: CAIGSVTYNEQFF
V: TRBV5-1; size: .; J: TRBJ2-3; D: .; DNA: TGCGCCAGCACCGTCCGGCCGCAGACTAGCACAGATACGCAGTATTTT; CDR3: CASTVRPQTSTDTQYF
V: TRBV5-6; size: .; J: TRBJ2-7; D: .; DNA: TGTGCCAGCAGCTTGAGGAGGGGGGCCGAGCAGTACTTC; CDR3: CASSLRRGAEQYF
V: TRBV30; size: .; J: TRBJ1-5; D: .; DNA: TGTGCCTGGAGTGTATTTCGGGATCAGCCCCAGCATTTT; CDR3: CAWSVFRDQPQHF
V: TRBV9; size: .; J: TRBJ2-5; D: TRBD2; DNA: TGTGCCAGCAGCGTAGCGGTAGCGGGAGGCTTAGAGACCCAGTACTTC; CDR3: CASSVAVAGGLETQYF
V: TRBV27; size: once; J: TRBJ2-3; D: .; DNA: TGTGCCAGCAGTTTAGGATCCGGCACAGATACGCAGTATTTT; CDR3: CASSLGSGTDTQYF
V: TRBV5-1; size: once; J: TRBJ2-1; D: .; DNA: TGCGCCAGCAGCTTGGTCGTCGACAATGAGCAGTTCTTC; CDR3: CASSLVVDNEQFF
V: TRBV18; size: .; J: TRBJ1-2; D: TRBD1; DNA: TGTGCCAGCTCGAACGGACAGGGGTCGGTTTATGGCTACACCTTC; CDR3: CASSNGQGSVYGYTF
V: TRBV7-9; size: .; J: TRBJ2-3; D: TRBD2; DNA: TGTGCCAGCAGCTCCCGACTAGCGGGAGGAATAGATACGCAGTATTTT; CDR3: CASSSRLAGGIDTQYF
V: TRBV5-1; size: .; J: TRBJ1-1; D: TRBD1; DNA: TGCGCCAGCAGCTCGGGACAGGGGGATACTGAAGCTTTCTTT; CDR3: CASSSGQGDTEAFF
V: TRBV30; size: .; J: TRBJ2-3; D: .; DNA: TGTGCCTGGAGCCACTCAACAGCTGATACGCAGTATTTT; CDR3: CAWSHSTADTQYF
V: TRBV7-2; size: .; J: TRBJ1-2; D: TRBD1; DNA: TGTGCCAGCAGCTTAATTAGGGGGCGAAATGGCTACACCTTC; CDR3: CASSLIRGRNGYTF
V: TRBV2; size: few; J: TRBJ1-1; D: .; DNA: TGTGCCAGCGGCAGCCTAGGGCTGGACACTGAAGCTTTCTTT; CDR3: CASGSLGLDTEAFF
V: TRBV29-1; size: .; J: TRBJ2-5; D: TRBD2; DNA: TGCAGCGCCCTATCGGGTAGCGGGAGGGAGGAGACCCAGTACTTC; CDR3: CSALSGSGREETQYF
V: TRBV6-5; size: few; J: TRBJ1-2; D: .; DNA: TGTGCCAGCAGTTACTCGAGGGGTGACACTGGCTACACCTTC; CDR3: CASSYSRGDTGYTF